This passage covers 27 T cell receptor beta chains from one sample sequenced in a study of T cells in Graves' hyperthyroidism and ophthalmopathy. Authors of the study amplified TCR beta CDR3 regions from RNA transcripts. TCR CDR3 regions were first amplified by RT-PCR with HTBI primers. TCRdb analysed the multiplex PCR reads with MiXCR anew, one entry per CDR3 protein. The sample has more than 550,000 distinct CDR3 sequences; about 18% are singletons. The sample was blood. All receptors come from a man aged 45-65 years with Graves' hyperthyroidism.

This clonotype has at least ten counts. CDR3 residues: CASAGGQHKIAETQYF. CDR3 coding DNA: TGTGCCAGCGCAGGGGGACAGCACAAAATTGCGGAGACCCAGTACTTC. This chain uses TRBV28 with TRBJ2-5; 7 positions agree with TRBD1. The CDR3 has 16 residues. Per germline, CDR1 MDHEN and CDR2 SYDVKM. J gave up 5 bases and V 8 bases, and 17 bases lay outside the gene matches.

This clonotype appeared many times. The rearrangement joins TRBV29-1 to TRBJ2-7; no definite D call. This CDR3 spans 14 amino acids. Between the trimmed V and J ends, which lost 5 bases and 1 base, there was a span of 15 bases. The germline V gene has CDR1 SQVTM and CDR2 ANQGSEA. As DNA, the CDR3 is TGCAGCGTTAGTCATTTAGTCCGATCCTACGAGCAGTACTTC. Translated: CSVSHLVRSYEQYF.

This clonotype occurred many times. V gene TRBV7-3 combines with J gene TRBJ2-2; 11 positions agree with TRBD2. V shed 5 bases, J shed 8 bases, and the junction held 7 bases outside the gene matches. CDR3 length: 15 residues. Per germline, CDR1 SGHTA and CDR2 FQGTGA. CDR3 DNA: TGTGCCAGCAGCCACGGACTAGCGGGCTCAGGGGAGCTGTTTTTT. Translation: CASSHGLAGSGELFF.

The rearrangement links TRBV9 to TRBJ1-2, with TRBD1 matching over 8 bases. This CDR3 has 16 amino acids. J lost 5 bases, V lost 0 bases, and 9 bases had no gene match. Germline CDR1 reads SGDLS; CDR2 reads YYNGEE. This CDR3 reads CASSVAGQGALYGYTF. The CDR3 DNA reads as TGTGCCAGCAGCGTAGCCGGGCAGGGGGCATTATATGGCTACACCTTC.

This chain's CDR3 is CASSLDKEARTDTQYF. The CDR3 DNA follows: TGTGCCAGCAGCTTAGATAAAGAGGCGAGAACAGATACGCAGTATTTT. The gene calls are TRBV11-2 and TRBJ2-3; D gene ambiguous. CDR3 length: 16 residues. V gave up 0 bases and J gave up 3 bases, with 13 bases separating them. Germline assignment: CDR1 SGHAT and CDR2 FQNNGV.

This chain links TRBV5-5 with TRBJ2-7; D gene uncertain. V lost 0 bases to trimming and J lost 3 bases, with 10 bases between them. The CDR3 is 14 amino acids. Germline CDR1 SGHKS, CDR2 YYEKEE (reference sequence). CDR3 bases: TGTGCCAGCAGCTTGGGTGCAGCCCTCTACGAGCAGTACTTC. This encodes CASSLGAALYEQYF.

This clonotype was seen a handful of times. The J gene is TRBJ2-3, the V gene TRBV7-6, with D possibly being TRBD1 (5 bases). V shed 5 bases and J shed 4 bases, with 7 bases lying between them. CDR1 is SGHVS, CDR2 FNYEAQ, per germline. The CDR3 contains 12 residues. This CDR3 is CASSQQADTQYF. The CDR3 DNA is TGTGCCAGCAGCCAACAGGCAGATACGCAGTATTTT. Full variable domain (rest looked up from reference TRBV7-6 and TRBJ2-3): GAGVSQSPRYKVTKRGQDVALRCDPISGHVSLYWYRQALGQGPEFLTYFNYEAQQDKSGLPNDRFSAERPEGSISTLTIQRTEQRDSAMYRCASSQQADTQYFGPGTRLTVL.

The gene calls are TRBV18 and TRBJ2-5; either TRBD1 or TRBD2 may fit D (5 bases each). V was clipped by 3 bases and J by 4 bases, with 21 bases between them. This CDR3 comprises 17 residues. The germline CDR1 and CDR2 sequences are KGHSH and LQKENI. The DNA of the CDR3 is TGTGCCAGCTCACCTCTGGGGACCAGAATGGGGTCAGAGACCCAGTACTTC. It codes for CASSPLGTRMGSETQYF.

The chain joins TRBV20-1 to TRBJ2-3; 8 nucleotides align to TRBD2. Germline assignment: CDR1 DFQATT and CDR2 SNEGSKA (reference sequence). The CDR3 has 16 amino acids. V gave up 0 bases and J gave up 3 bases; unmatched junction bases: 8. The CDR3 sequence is CSARDSTGGSTDTQYF. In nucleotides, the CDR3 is TGCAGTGCTAGAGATTCTACGGGAGGGAGTACAGATACGCAGTATTTT.

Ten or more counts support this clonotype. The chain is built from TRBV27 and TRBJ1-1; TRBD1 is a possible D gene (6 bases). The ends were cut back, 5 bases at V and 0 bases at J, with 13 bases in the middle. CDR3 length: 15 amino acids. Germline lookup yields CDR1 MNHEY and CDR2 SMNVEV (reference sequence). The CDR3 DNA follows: TGTGCCAGCAGTCCCAGGGGATCCCTGAACACTGAAGCTTTCTTT. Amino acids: CASSPRGSLNTEAFF.

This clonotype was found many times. The CDR3 nucleotides are TGTGCCAGCACCTCAGGGACAGTAAATTATAATTCACCCCTCCACTTT. As protein: CASTSGTVNYNSPLHF. V gene TRBV12-3 or TRBV12-4 combines with J gene TRBJ1-6; 7 bases are a match to TRBD1. V trimming: 7 bases; J trimming: 4 bases; junction bases outside the gene matches: 10. The CDR3 consists of 16 residues.

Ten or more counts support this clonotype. In DNA form, the CDR3 reads TGCGCCAGCAGCTCAGGACCCCGGGGGGAGCCCCAGCATTTT. Its protein product is CASSSGPRGEPQHF. This chain links TRBV5-1 with TRBJ1-5, with D possibly matching TRBD1 (5 bases). Looked up from germline, CDR1 is SGHRS and CDR2 is YFSETQ. V was trimmed by 3 bases and J by 8 bases, leaving 15 bases between them. This CDR3 spans 14 amino acids.

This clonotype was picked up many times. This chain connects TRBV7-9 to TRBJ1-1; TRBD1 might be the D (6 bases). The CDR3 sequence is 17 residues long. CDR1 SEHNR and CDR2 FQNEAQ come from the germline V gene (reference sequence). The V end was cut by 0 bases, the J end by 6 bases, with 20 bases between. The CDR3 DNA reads TGTGCCAGCAGCTTAGCAGGGGGGCGAGTTCCCCACGCTGAAGCTTTCTTT. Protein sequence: CASSLAGGRVPHAEAFF.

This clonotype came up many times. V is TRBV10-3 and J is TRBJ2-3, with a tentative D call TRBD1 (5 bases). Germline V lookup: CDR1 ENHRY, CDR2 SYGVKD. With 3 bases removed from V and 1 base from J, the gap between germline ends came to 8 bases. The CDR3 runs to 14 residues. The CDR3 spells CAISDRVGTDTQYF. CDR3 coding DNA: TGTGCCATCAGTGACAGGGTCGGCACAGATACGCAGTATTTT.

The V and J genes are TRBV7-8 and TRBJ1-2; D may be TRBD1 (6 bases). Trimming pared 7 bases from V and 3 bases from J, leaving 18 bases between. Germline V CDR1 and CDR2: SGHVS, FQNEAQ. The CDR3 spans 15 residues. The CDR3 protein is CASNRRGGWDYGYTF. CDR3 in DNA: TGTGCCAGCAACCGGAGGGGGGGATGGGACTATGGCTACACCTTC.

Here the CDR3 DNA reads TGTGCCAGCGTATGGTCTGGAAACACCGGGGAGCTGTTTTTT. Its protein is CASVWSGNTGELFF. The chain has TRBV28 and TRBJ2-2, with D uncertain. The CDR3 totals 14 residues. The germline CDR1 and CDR2 sequences are MDHEN and SYDVKM. Trimming removed 8 bases from V and 2 bases from J, with 12 bases in between.

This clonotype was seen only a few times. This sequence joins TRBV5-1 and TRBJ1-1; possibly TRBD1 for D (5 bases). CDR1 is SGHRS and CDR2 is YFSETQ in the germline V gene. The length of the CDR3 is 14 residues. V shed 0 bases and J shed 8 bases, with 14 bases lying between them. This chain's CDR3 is CASSLEHTGQEAFF. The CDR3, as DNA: TGCGCCAGCAGCTTGGAGCACACAGGTCAGGAAGCTTTCTTT. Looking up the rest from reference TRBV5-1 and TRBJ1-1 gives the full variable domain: KAGVTQTPRYLIKTRGQQVTLSCSPISGHRSVSWYQQTPGQGLQFLFEYFSETQRNKGNFPGRFSGRQFSNSRSEMNVSTLELGDSALYLCASSLEHTGQEAFFGQGTRLTVV.

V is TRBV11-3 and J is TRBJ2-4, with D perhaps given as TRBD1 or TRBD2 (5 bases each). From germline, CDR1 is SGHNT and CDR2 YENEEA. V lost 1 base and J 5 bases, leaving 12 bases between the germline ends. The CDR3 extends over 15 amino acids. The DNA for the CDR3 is TGTGCCAGCAGCTTAGGGGGGAGCAGGGAAAACATTCAGTACTTC. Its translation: CASSLGGSRENIQYF. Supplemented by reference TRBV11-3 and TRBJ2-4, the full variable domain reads EAGVVQSPRYKIIEKKQPVAFWCNPISGHNTLYWYLQNLGQGPELLIRYENEEAVDDSQLPKDRFSAERLKGVDSTLKIQPAELGDSAVYLCASSLGGSRENIQYFGAGTRLSVL.

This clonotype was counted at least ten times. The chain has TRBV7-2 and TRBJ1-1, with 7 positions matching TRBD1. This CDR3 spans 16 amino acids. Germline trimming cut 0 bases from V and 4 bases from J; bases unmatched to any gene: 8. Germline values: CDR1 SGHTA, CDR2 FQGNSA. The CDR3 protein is CASSLALGGDSTEAFF. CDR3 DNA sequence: TGTGCCAGCAGCTTAGCGCTGGGTGGGGACAGCACTGAAGCTTTCTTT.

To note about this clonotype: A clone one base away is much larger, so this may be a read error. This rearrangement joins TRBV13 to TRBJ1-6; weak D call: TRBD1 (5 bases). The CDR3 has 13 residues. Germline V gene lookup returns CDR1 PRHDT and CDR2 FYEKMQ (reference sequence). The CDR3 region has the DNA TGTGTCAGCAGCTTAGATCTGGGGGCACCCCTCCACTTT. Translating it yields CVSSLDLGAPLHF.

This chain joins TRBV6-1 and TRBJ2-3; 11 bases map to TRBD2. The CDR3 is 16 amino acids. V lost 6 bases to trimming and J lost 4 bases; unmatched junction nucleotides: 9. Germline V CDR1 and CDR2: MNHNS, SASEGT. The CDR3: CASSFTSGSIADTQYF. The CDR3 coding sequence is TGTGCCAGCAGCTTCACTAGCGGGAGTATTGCAGATACGCAGTATTTT.

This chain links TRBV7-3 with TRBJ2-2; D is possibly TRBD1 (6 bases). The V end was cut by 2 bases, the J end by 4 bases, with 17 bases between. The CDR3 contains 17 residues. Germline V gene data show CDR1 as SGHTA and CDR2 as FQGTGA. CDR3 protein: CASSLDRLGVGTGELFF. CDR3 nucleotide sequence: TGTGCCAGCAGCTTAGACAGGCTCGGAGTAGGCACCGGGGAGCTGTTTTTT.

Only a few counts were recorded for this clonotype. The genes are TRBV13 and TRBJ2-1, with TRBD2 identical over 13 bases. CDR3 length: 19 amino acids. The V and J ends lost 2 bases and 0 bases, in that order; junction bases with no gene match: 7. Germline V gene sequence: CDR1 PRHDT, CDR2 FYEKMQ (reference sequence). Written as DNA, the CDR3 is TGTGCCAGCAGCTTAAAACTAGCGGGAGGGTGGAGCTCCTACAATGAGCAGTTCTTC. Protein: CASSLKLAGGWSSYNEQFF. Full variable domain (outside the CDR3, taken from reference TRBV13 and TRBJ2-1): AAGVIQSPRHLIKEKRETATLKCYPIPRHDTVYWYQQGPGQDPQFLISFYEKMQSDKGSIPDRFSAQQFSDYHSELNMSSLELGDSALYFCASSLKLAGGWSSYNEQFFGPGTRLTVL.

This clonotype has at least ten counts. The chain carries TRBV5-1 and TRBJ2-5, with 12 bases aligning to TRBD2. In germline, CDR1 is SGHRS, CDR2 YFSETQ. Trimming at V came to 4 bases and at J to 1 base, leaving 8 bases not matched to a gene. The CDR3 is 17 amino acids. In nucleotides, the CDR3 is TGCGCCAGCAGCCGACTAGCGGGAGAGCGTTTCCAAGAGACCCAGTACTTC. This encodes CASSRLAGERFQETQYF.

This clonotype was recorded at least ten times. The CDR3 loop is CASAAGQGFQETQYF. CDR3 bases: TGCGCCAGCGCGGCGGGACAGGGATTCCAAGAGACCCAGTACTTC. This chain connects TRBV10-1 to TRBJ2-5, with 9 nucleotides matching TRBD1. The J segment lost 1 base and the V segment lost 8 bases, leaving 8 bases of the junction unmatched. The CDR3 loop spans 15 amino acids. CDR1 and CDR2 (germline): WNHNN, SYGVQD (reference sequence).

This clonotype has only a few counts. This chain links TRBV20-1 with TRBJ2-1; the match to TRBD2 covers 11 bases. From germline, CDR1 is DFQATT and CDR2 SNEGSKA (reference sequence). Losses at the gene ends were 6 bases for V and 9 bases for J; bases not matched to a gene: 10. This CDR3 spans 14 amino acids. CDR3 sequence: CSATLPSGRSEQFF. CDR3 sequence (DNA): TGCAGTGCCACCCTTCCTAGCGGGAGGAGTGAGCAGTTCTTC.

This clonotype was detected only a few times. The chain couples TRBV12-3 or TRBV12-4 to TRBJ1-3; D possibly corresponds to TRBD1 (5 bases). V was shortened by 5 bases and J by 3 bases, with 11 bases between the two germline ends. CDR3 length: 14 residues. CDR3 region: CASSTGVGGNTIYF. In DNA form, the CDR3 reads TGTGCCAGCAGTACGGGGGTAGGTGGAAACACCATATATTTT.